What follows are 23 T cell receptor beta chains derived from one specimen sequenced in a study of identifying expanded T cells in peripheral blood. Generated by immunoSEQ multiplex PCR, the TCRdb table keeps only in-frame clones and is missing some. This table holds approximately 100,000 clones, more than 70% found once. The sequenced sample was blood. The origin of the receptors is a person aged 18 to 70 in good health.

V usage is TRBV19 and J usage is TRBJ2-2; D may be TRBD2 (6 bases). The CDR3 is 15 amino acids. Trimming cost V 5 bases and J 1 base, with 11 bases left between them. The V gene's germline CDR1 is LNHDA and CDR2 SQIVND (reference sequence). The CDR3 coding sequence is TGTGCCAGTAGTCCCGGGGGAGGGAACACCGGGGAGCTGTTTTTT. This translates into CASSPGGGNTGELFF.

This clone has only a few counts. V usage is TRBV6-1 and J usage is TRBJ2-1; TRBD1 matches 12 bases. V lost 7 bases, J lost 9 bases, and 10 bases stayed unmatched. CDR1 is MNHNS and CDR2 is SASEGT in the germline V gene. The CDR3 runs to 15 residues. For the CDR3, the DNA is TGTGCCAGCACCACGGCCGGGACAGGGGGCCGTGAGCAGTTCTTC. It translates to CASTTAGTGGREQFF.

The V and J genes are TRBV5-4 and TRBJ2-7; D gene ambiguous. With 0 bases removed from V and 0 bases from J, the gap between germline ends came to 10 bases. There are 15 residues in the CDR3. The germline CDR1 and CDR2 sequences are SGHNT and YYREEE (reference sequence). CDR3 in DNA: TGTGCCAGCAGCTTGGACAGTGGGATCTCCTACGAGCAGTACTTC. Its protein product is CASSLDSGISYEQYF.

The gene calls are TRBV5-4 and TRBJ2-1, with D possibly matching TRBD2 (6 bases). The germline gives CDR1 SGHNT, CDR2 YYREEE (reference sequence). V was pared by 0 bases and J by 3 bases, with 10 bases between. This CDR3 has 15 residues. The CDR3 reads CASSLGLENYNEQFF. The CDR3 DNA follows: TGTGCCAGCAGCTTGGGACTAGAAAACTACAATGAGCAGTTCTTC. Full variable domain (remainder filled in from reference TRBV5-4 and TRBJ2-1): ETGVTQSPTHLIKTRGQQVTLRCSSQSGHNTVSWYQQALGQGPQFIFQYYREEENGRGNFPPRFSGLQFPNYSSELNVNALELDDSALYLCASSLGLENYNEQFFGPGTRLTVL.

The rearrangement links TRBV10-2 to TRBJ2-7, with a weak D call TRBD2 (6 bases). The CDR3 contains 13 residues. In germline, CDR1 is WSHSY, CDR2 SAAADI. V shed 6 bases and J shed 0 bases, with 9 bases lying between them. CDR3 in DNA: TGCGCCAGCAGGGCGGGACGCTCCTACGAGCAGTACTTC. Translation gives CASRAGRSYEQYF.

This clone showed up just a few times. V and J are TRBV9 and TRBJ2-7, with TRBD2 matching over 7 bases. The trim removed 2 bases at V and 5 bases at J, leaving 4 bases unmatched. This CDR3 has 13 amino acids. Germline CDR1 reads SGDLS; CDR2 reads YYNGEE. CDR3 sequence reads: CASSVGGKDEQYF. The CDR3 DNA follows: TGTGCCAGCAGCGTGGGAGGGAAGGACGAGCAGTACTTC.

The CDR3 region is CASSRGLAIDTQYF. The CDR3 coding sequence is TGTGCCAGCAGCCGGGGACTGGCTATAGATACGCAGTATTTT. The chain uses TRBV6-5 and TRBJ2-3; D may be TRBD2 (6 bases). The CDR3 contains 14 residues. The V gene's germline CDR1 is MNHEY and CDR2 SVGAGI. Trimming shortened V by 6 bases and J by 5 bases, and 15 bases separated the two germline ends.

The V gene is TRBV19, the J gene TRBJ2-4, with TRBD1 matching 7 bases. V dropped 9 bases and J dropped 1; count of bases not matched to a gene: 9. This CDR3 has 15 amino acids. From germline, CDR1 is LNHDA and CDR2 SQIVND (reference sequence). The CDR3 bases are TGTGCCAGCAGAAGGGGGCAGGGGGCCAAAAACATTCAGTACTTC. This gives the protein CASRRGQGAKNIQYF.

The chain has TRBV18 and TRBJ1-2, with D possibly being TRBD1 (6 bases). Germline CDR1 is KGHSH and CDR2 is LQKENI. V was clipped by 2 bases and J by 8 bases, with 18 bases between them. CDR3 size: 15 residues. CDR3 in amino acids: CASSPGTTMLLGYTF. The CDR3 DNA reads as TGTGCCAGCTCACCAGGGACAACCATGCTGCTCGGCTACACCTTC.

This chain connects TRBV29-1 to TRBJ2-1; D not resolved. The CDR3 length is 12 residues. V lost 8 bases, J lost 4 bases, and 12 bases lay in between. From germline, CDR1 is SQVTM and CDR2 ANQGSEA. In DNA, the CDR3 is TGCAGCCCCTCGGACGGGTACAATGAGCAGTTCTTC. It codes for CSPSDGYNEQFF.

The V and J genes are TRBV7-6 and TRBJ2-7; 10 bases are shared with TRBD1. This CDR3 has 15 amino acids. V shed 6 bases and J 0 bases; nucleotides not matched to a gene: 5. Germline CDR1 is SGHVS and CDR2 is FNYEAQ. CDR3 DNA: TGTGCCAGCAGTCCTGACAGGGGGCCCTCCTACGAGCAGTACTTC. It codes for CASSPDRGPSYEQYF.

The J gene is TRBJ1-2, the V gene TRBV5-1; D is uncertain. The germline gives CDR1 SGHRS, CDR2 YFSETQ. The CDR3 consists of 13 residues. V was clipped by 2 bases and J by 6 bases, with 11 bases between them. The CDR3 DNA sequence: TGCGCCAGCAGCTTAAGAGGGAGCGATGGCTACACCTTC. Amino acid sequence: CASSLRGSDGYTF.

The chain joins TRBV5-1 to TRBJ2-3; D might be TRBD2 (5 bases). Germline lookup yields CDR1 SGHRS and CDR2 YFSETQ. Trimming removed 0 bases from V and 4 bases from J, with 9 bases in between. This CDR3 is 14 amino acids long. The CDR3 loop reads CASSLGNGADTQYF. The CDR3 DNA reads TGCGCCAGCAGCTTGGGGAACGGGGCAGATACGCAGTATTTT.

This chain joins TRBV27 and TRBJ2-2, with 11 positions matching TRBD1. The V segment lost 5 bases and the J segment 5 bases; nucleotides outside the gene matches: 13. The CDR3 is made up of 18 amino acids. Germline CDR1 is MNHEY and CDR2 is SMNVEV (reference sequence). The CDR3 protein is CASSPGQGAAMATGELFF. The DNA of the CDR3 is TGTGCCAGCAGTCCAGGACAGGGGGCAGCTATGGCGACCGGGGAGCTGTTTTTT.

The chain carries TRBV7-6 and TRBJ2-7; D remains ambiguous. CDR1 is SGHVS and CDR2 is FNYEAQ in the germline V gene. Trimming took 5 bases from V and 3 from J, leaving 5 bases between them. CDR3 length: 11 amino acids. The CDR3 nucleotides read TGTGCCAGCAGCCTTAGCTACGAGCAGTACTTC. The encoded protein is CASSLSYEQYF.

In DNA, the CDR3 is TGTGCCAGCAGCTCAACTCTAGGCTGGACAGGGCGTTTGCACGAGCAGTACTTC. This gives the protein CASSSTLGWTGRLHEQYF. V and J are TRBV11-2 and TRBJ2-7; TRBD1 agrees at 8 bases. Germline lookup yields CDR1 SGHAT and CDR2 FQNNGV. With 4 bases clipped from V and 5 bases from J, the junction kept 19 bases outside the gene matches. The CDR3 spans 18 residues.

V and J are TRBV6-5 and TRBJ1-4; D is ambiguous. There are 13 residues in the CDR3. V was trimmed by 7 bases and J by 8 bases, leaving 14 bases between them. Germline assignment: CDR1 MNHEY and CDR2 SVGAGI. The CDR3 nucleotides are TGTGCCAGCAAAAACGGGCGAGAAGAAAAACTGTTTTTT. Protein: CASKNGREEKLFF.

The V call is TRBV9, the J call TRBJ2-3, with D uncertain. Germline lookup yields CDR1 SGDLS and CDR2 YYNGEE. CDR3 length: 14 amino acids. Trimming took off 0 bases at V and 2 bases at J, with 7 bases between the two ends. The CDR3 sequence is CASSVVDATDTQYF. DNA of the CDR3: TGTGCCAGCAGCGTAGTGGACGCCACAGATACGCAGTATTTT.

The chain recombines TRBV2 with TRBJ1-1, with unresolved D. Germline loops: CDR1 SNHLY, CDR2 FYNNEI. The CDR3 spans 16 residues. The V end was cut by 0 bases, the J end by 5 bases, with 16 bases between. The CDR3 DNA is TGTGCCAGCAGTGAAGCGCTAACAGCCCTGGGAACTGAAGCTTTCTTT. Its translation: CASSEALTALGTEAFF.

For the CDR3, the DNA is TGTGCCAGCAGTTACGAGGGGGGGAGTAGAGGCTACACCTTC. It yields the protein CASSYEGGSRGYTF. This chain joins TRBV6-5 and TRBJ1-2, with D perhaps matching TRBD1 (6 bases). Germline assignment: CDR1 MNHEY and CDR2 SVGAGI. V gave up 2 bases and J gave up 8 bases, with 15 bases separating them. The CDR3 is 14 residues long.

The V gene is TRBV7-9, the J gene TRBJ2-2; D gene unclear. CDR1 SEHNR and CDR2 FQNEAQ come from the germline V gene (reference sequence). Trimming cost V 2 bases and J 3 bases, with 7 bases left between them. This CDR3 spans 14 amino acids. CDR3 amino acids: CASSLRWDTGELFF. In DNA form, the CDR3 reads TGTGCCAGCAGCTTACGCTGGGACACCGGGGAGCTGTTTTTT.

The CDR3 sequence: CASSDGQGGTDTQYF. In nucleotides, the CDR3 is TGTGCCAGCAGTGACGGACAGGGAGGGACAGATACGCAGTATTTT. The chain combines TRBV6-4 with TRBJ2-3; maybe TRBD1 (8 bases). Between the trimmed V and J ends, which lost 2 bases and 3 bases, there was a span of 12 bases. This CDR3 region has 15 residues. Germline CDR1 is MRHNA and CDR2 is SNTAGT.

The V call is TRBV7-3, the J call TRBJ2-7; 7 nucleotides line up with TRBD2. Unmatched junction bases numbered 8, after V lost 4 bases and J lost 5 bases. The CDR3 has 14 residues. From germline, CDR1 is SGHTA and CDR2 FQGTGA. Written as DNA, the CDR3 is TGTGCCAGCAGCTCCGGATCCGCGGGGGACGAGCAGTACTTC. This encodes CASSSGSAGDEQYF.